This T cell receptor beta chain emerged from a study of T cell responses to AZD1222 COVID-19 vaccine. Regarding the study as a whole: Only a handful of individuals given AZD1222 were seropositive at baseline.

Remarks on this clone: Its antigen is undetermined.

The data were produced by immunoSEQ multiplex PCR, yet TCRdb's version contains in-frame clones alone and is incomplete. The table includes around 120,000 clones, around 84% detected once. The source was peripheral blood, collected on day 0 of AZD1222 vaccination. This clonotype was obtained from an adult in good health.

CDR3 sequence: CASRLWGGLAGAQEQYF. The CDR3 DNA reads as TGTGCCAGCAGATTATGGGGAGGGCTAGCGGGAGCTCAAGAGCAGTACTTC. The V gene is TRBV7-2, the J gene TRBJ2-7; TRBD2 matches 10 bases. This CDR3 has 17 residues. Per germline, CDR1 SGHTA and CDR2 FQGNSA. The V segment lost 6 bases and the J segment 7 bases; nucleotides outside the gene matches: 18.